These 4 T cell receptor beta chains share one sample of origin, sequenced in a study of breast tumors, draining lymph nodes, adjacent tissues. MiXCR was run by TCRdb on the multiplex PCR reads, yielding one entry per CDR3 protein. The table includes 85,000 to 130,000 distinct CDR3 sequences, more than 30% detected once. Axillary draining lymph nodes of breast cancer patients supplied the node samples. Sequencing was carried out using axillary lymph node tissue. These receptor sequences come from a female donor with breast cancer. Some clones in this sample may be carry-over from other donors' samples.

The chain combines TRBV29-1 with TRBJ2-7; D is perhaps TRBD2 (7 bases). The J call may not be correct, given that the DNA end is closer to TRBJ2-1. The length of the CDR3 is 13 residues. Germline V gene sequence: CDR1 SQVTM, CDR2 ANQGSEA. CDR3: CSVRDWGGLQQFF. CDR3 nucleotides: TGCAGCGTGAGGGACTGGGGGGGCTTACAGCAGTTCTTC.

This clonotype was recorded at least ten times. The chain combines TRBV6-1 with TRBJ2-7; 10 bases fit TRBD2. CDR3 length: 16 residues. Germline V gene sequence: CDR1 MNHNS, CDR2 SASEGT. The V and J ends lost 9 bases and 4 bases, in that order; junction bases with no gene match: 15. The CDR3 region has the DNA TGTGCCAGTCCAAAAACGAGCGGGGGGGTGATTTACGAGCAGTACTTC. This codes for CASPKTSGGVIYEQYF.

With respect to this clonotype: This may be a read error: a much more frequent sequence differs by one nucleotide. The rearrangement links TRBV6-2 or TRBV6-3 to TRBJ2-1, with D maybe TRBD1 (6 bases). Germline V lookup: CDR1 MNHEY, CDR2 SVGEGT. This CDR3 has 15 amino acids. The CDR3 protein is CASTIDRSSYSEQFF. As DNA, the CDR3 is TGTGCCAGCACCATAGACAGGAGCTCCTACAGTGAGCAGTTCTTC.

Concerning this clonotype: The junction departs from germline at one end; a sequencing error may be responsible. This chain uses TRBV11-1 with TRBJ1-6, with D hard to call. The CDR3 contains 12 residues. CDR1 SGHAT and CDR2 FQDESV come from the germline V gene (reference sequence). The CDR3 protein is CASSLSRVVRSF. DNA of the CDR3: TGTGCCAGCAGCTTATCAAGGGTGGTCCGAAGCTTT. Full variable domain (missing parts from reference TRBV11-1 and TRBJ1-6): EAEVAQSPRYKITEKSQAVAFWCDPISGHATLYWYRQILGQGPELLVQFQDESVVDDSQLPKDRFSAERLKGVDSTLKIQPAELGDSAMYLCASSLSRVVRSFGNGTRLTVT.